The 7 T cell receptor beta chains given below trace back to one sample, sequenced in a study of T-cell memory formation after mild COVID-19. Each CDR3 protein gets one entry after TCRdb re-called the 5' RACE reads with MiXCR. The table records a few hundred thousand distinct CDR3 sequences, approximately 25% of them present only once. Sequencing input: PBMCs or a T cell subset sorted from them (not recorded which). These receptors were collected from an adult woman who had mild COVID-19 (a few samples of this study predate the infection). Cell type and time point are not known.

V gene TRBV3-1 combines with J gene TRBJ2-5, with D possibly TRBD2 on 6 matching bases. CDR1 LGHDT and CDR2 YNNKEL come from the germline V gene (reference sequence). V lost 2 bases and J 4 bases, leaving 8 bases between the germline ends. This CDR3 region has 13 residues. As DNA, the CDR3 is TGTGCCAGCAGCCAACTGGAGGGAGAGACCCAGTACTTC. Its translation: CASSQLEGETQYF.

This clonotype was counted between two and nine times. A junction boundary mismatches the germline segment, possibly from a read error. The chain joins TRBV30 to TRBJ2-1; a weak D match, TRBD2 (6 bases). Per germline, CDR1 GTSNPN and CDR2 SVGIG (reference sequence). CDR3 length: 10 residues. CDR3 loop: CAWKSGDEGF. CDR3 in DNA: TGTGCCTGGAAGTCGGGGGACGAGGGCTTC.

This clonotype was observed a handful of times. This sequence joins TRBV12-3 or TRBV12-4 and TRBJ1-2; 7 nucleotides align to TRBD1. The V gene end was trimmed by 8 bases and the J gene end by 8 bases; junction bases not matched to a gene: 8. CDR3 length: 12 amino acids. The CDR3 loop reads CASGFRGNGYTF. CDR3 nucleotide sequence: TGTGCCAGCGGGTTCAGGGGGAACGGCTACACCTTC.

A note on this clonotype: One junction end disagrees with the germline gene, perhaps due to a read error. The gene calls are TRBV7-7 and TRBJ2-7; D call uncertain. Germline CDR1 SSHAT, CDR2 FNYEAQ (reference sequence). The CDR3 consists of 13 residues. The CDR3 DNA reads TGTGCTAGCAGCCCTTCGGCGAGCTACGAGCAGTACTTC. As protein: CASSPSASYEQYF.

This chain connects TRBV12-3 or TRBV12-4 to TRBJ2-3; D possibly matches TRBD1 or TRBD2 (5 bases each). The CDR3 runs to 14 residues. V was cut by 3 bases and J by 4 bases, with 11 bases left in between. CDR3 DNA: TGTGCCAGCAGTTTTGCCAGGGACCCAGATACGCAGTATTTT. Encoded protein: CASSFARDPDTQYF.

V is TRBV7-3 and J is TRBJ1-1; 7 nucleotides align to TRBD1. V shed 4 bases, J shed 1 base, and the junction held 6 bases outside the gene matches. The germline V gene encodes CDR1 SGHTA and CDR2 FQGTGA. The CDR3 totals 15 residues. The CDR3 coding sequence is TGTGCCAGCAGCTCCGGGGACAGTACGAACACTGAAGCTTTCTTT. It codes for CASSSGDSTNTEAFF.

This clonotype was counted a few times. This sequence joins TRBV7-7 and TRBJ2-5, with D perhaps matching TRBD2 (6 bases). The CDR3 covers 14 residues. Germline V lookup: CDR1 SSHAT, CDR2 FNYEAQ (reference sequence). Deletions cut 5 bases from V and 4 bases from J, with 14 bases between. CDR3: CASSAEPTRETQYF. Written as DNA, the CDR3 is TGTGCCAGCAGCGCCGAACCGACTAGAGAGACCCAGTACTTC.